Listed below are T cell receptor beta chains from one sample, sequenced in a study of OX40 agonist ivuxolimab in advanced cancers. Clones were sequenced by immunoSEQ multiplex PCR, and TCRdb holds only the in-frame ones, with some missing. The sample holds over 10,000 clones, around 86% seen once. Sequencing used CD4+ or CD8+ T cells sorted from blood, obtained in a trial of the OX40 agonist ivuxolimab. The receptors derive from an adult with an advanced solid tumor such as melanoma, head and neck, liver or kidney cancer. The CDR3 runs from the conserved cysteine through the conserved F or W. Fields, in order: D gene, J gene, clone size, V gene, CDR3 protein, CDR3 DNA. D genes are given only for firm matches. Not all rows give a size; the values are once, few, many and, for expanded clones, a class.

D gene: -; J gene: TRBJ2-2; clone size: -; V gene: TRBV9; CDR3 protein: CASSTTGELFF; CDR3 DNA: TGTGCCAGCAGCACCACCGGGGAGCTGTTTTTT
D gene: TRBD2; J gene: TRBJ2-7; clone size: -; V gene: TRBV10-3; CDR3 protein: CAIRSSGGATEQYF; CDR3 DNA: TGTGCCATCAGGTCTAGCGGGGGGGCAACAGAGCAGTACTTC
D gene: TRBD2; J gene: TRBJ2-1; clone size: -; V gene: TRBV19; CDR3 protein: CASSIHLDPGGGYNEQFF; CDR3 DNA: TGTGCCAGTAGTATTCATCTAGACCCCGGGGGGGGGTACAATGAGCAGTTCTTC
D gene: TRBD2; J gene: TRBJ2-5; clone size: -; V gene: TRBV25-1; CDR3 protein: CASGLDSGTQYF; CDR3 DNA: TGTGCCAGCGGACTAGATTCCGGGACCCAGTACTTC
D gene: TRBD2; J gene: TRBJ2-1; clone size: -; V gene: TRBV28; CDR3 protein: CASLDISGSVPMEQFF; CDR3 DNA: TGTGCCAGCCTCGACATTAGCGGGAGCGTTCCGATGGAGCAGTTCTTC
D gene: -; J gene: TRBJ1-3; clone size: -; V gene: TRBV6-1; CDR3 protein: CASSTDYSGNTIYF; CDR3 DNA: TGTGCCAGCAGCACAGATTACTCTGGAAACACCATATATTTT
D gene: TRBD1; J gene: TRBJ1-5; clone size: few; V gene: TRBV29-1; CDR3 protein: CSAGRTGHRVGAVQPQHF; CDR3 DNA: TGCAGCGCCGGTAGGACAGGACATCGCGTGGGAGCCGTTCAGCCCCAGCATTTT
D gene: -; J gene: TRBJ2-7; clone size: few; V gene: TRBV6-1; CDR3 protein: CASNPLGYASYEQYF; CDR3 DNA: TGTGCCAGCAACCCCCTCGGGTACGCATCCTACGAGCAGTACTTC
D gene: TRBD2; J gene: TRBJ2-7; clone size: -; V gene: TRBV4-3; CDR3 protein: CASSQALGTSGTYEQYF; CDR3 DNA: TGCGCCAGCAGCCAAGCTCTAGGGACTAGCGGCACCTACGAGCAGTACTTC
D gene: -; J gene: TRBJ2-3; clone size: -; V gene: TRBV28; CDR3 protein: CASSGGVRGPGNTDTQYF; CDR3 DNA: TGTGCCAGCAGTGGGGGCGTTCGAGGCCCCGGCAACACAGATACGCAGTATTTT
D gene: TRBD2; J gene: TRBJ2-1; clone size: -; V gene: TRBV29-1; CDR3 protein: CSVSGLAGGPSYNEQFF; CDR3 DNA: TGCAGCGTTTCGGGACTAGCGGGAGGGCCGTCCTACAATGAGCAGTTCTTC
D gene: -; J gene: TRBJ2-1; clone size: -; V gene: TRBV27; CDR3 protein: CASSFSPYNEQFF; CDR3 DNA: TGTGCCAGCAGTTTTTCCCCCTACAATGAGCAGTTCTTC
D gene: -; J gene: TRBJ2-3; clone size: -; V gene: TRBV15; CDR3 protein: CATSRDSRKDTQYF; CDR3 DNA: TGTGCCACCAGCAGAGATAGTCGGAAGGATACGCAGTATTTT
D gene: -; J gene: TRBJ2-1; clone size: -; V gene: TRBV27; CDR3 protein: CASSLRAPPSYNEQFF; CDR3 DNA: TGTGCCAGCAGCCTAAGGGCGCCACCCTCCTACAATGAGCAGTTCTTC
D gene: TRBD2; J gene: TRBJ2-3; clone size: -; V gene: TRBV7-9; CDR3 protein: CASSLNLAVTDTQYF; CDR3 DNA: TGTGCCAGCAGCTTAAACCTAGCGGTTACAGATACGCAGTATTTT
D gene: TRBD2; J gene: TRBJ2-5; clone size: -; V gene: TRBV13; CDR3 protein: CASSLRTSGGRQETQYF; CDR3 DNA: TGTGCCAGCAGCTTAAGGACTAGCGGGGGGAGGCAAGAGACCCAGTACTTC
D gene: -; J gene: TRBJ2-5; clone size: large; V gene: TRBV6-1; CDR3 protein: CASSALQGAQETQYF; CDR3 DNA: TGTGCCAGCAGTGCATTACAGGGAGCGCAAGAGACCCAGTACTTC
D gene: -; J gene: TRBJ2-5; clone size: -; V gene: TRBV19; CDR3 protein: CASTDSPRETQYF; CDR3 DNA: TGTGCCAGTACGGATAGCCCTAGGGAGACCCAGTACTTC
D gene: -; J gene: TRBJ1-1; clone size: -; V gene: TRBV28; CDR3 protein: CASSLGQRMNTEAFF; CDR3 DNA: TGTGCCAGCAGTTTAGGTCAACGGATGAACACTGAAGCTTTCTTT
D gene: TRBD1; J gene: TRBJ1-1; clone size: -; V gene: TRBV19; CDR3 protein: CASSITGGLGTEAFF; CDR3 DNA: TGTGCCAGTAGTATAACAGGGGGTTTAGGCACTGAAGCTTTCTTT
D gene: TRBD1; J gene: TRBJ2-1; clone size: -; V gene: TRBV5-5; CDR3 protein: CASSYGQGAFVDEQFF; CDR3 DNA: TGTGCCAGCAGTTATGGACAGGGGGCATTCGTCGATGAGCAGTTCTTC
D gene: -; J gene: TRBJ2-3; clone size: -; V gene: TRBV19; CDR3 protein: CASSMSVRGTDTQYF; CDR3 DNA: TGTGCCAGTAGTATGTCGGTCCGGGGCACAGATACGCAGTATTTT
D gene: TRBD1; J gene: TRBJ2-1; clone size: -; V gene: TRBV29-1; CDR3 protein: CSVRDSSNEQFF; CDR3 DNA: TGCAGCGTCCGGGACAGTTCTAATGAGCAGTTCTTC
D gene: -; J gene: TRBJ2-6; clone size: -; V gene: TRBV13; CDR3 protein: CASSPEGAGANVLTF; CDR3 DNA: TGTGCCAGCAGCCCCGAGGGGGCTGGGGCCAACGTCCTGACTTTC
D gene: TRBD2; J gene: TRBJ2-1; clone size: -; V gene: TRBV7-8; CDR3 protein: CASSLRERYNEQFF; CDR3 DNA: TGTGCCAGCAGCTTGCGGGAGCGCTACAATGAGCAGTTCTTC
D gene: -; J gene: TRBJ2-7; clone size: once; V gene: TRBV6-5; CDR3 protein: CASSVGTASSYEQYF; CDR3 DNA: TGTGCCAGCAGCGTAGGGACGGCTAGCTCCTACGAGCAGTACTTC
D gene: -; J gene: TRBJ1-1; clone size: -; V gene: TRBV13; CDR3 protein: CASSFTSGMNTEAFF; CDR3 DNA: TGTGCCAGCAGCTTTACCTCAGGGATGAACACTGAAGCTTTCTTT
D gene: -; J gene: TRBJ2-1; clone size: -; V gene: TRBV7-3; CDR3 protein: CASSPTWGASSYNEQFF; CDR3 DNA: TGTGCCAGCAGCCCTACGTGGGGGGCTAGCTCCTACAATGAGCAGTTCTTC
D gene: TRBD2; J gene: TRBJ2-1; clone size: -; V gene: TRBV29-1; CDR3 protein: CSVNLAGAGEQFF; CDR3 DNA: TGCAGCGTTAACCTAGCGGGAGCAGGAGAGCAGTTCTTC
D gene: -; J gene: TRBJ1-4; clone size: -; V gene: TRBV5-6; CDR3 protein: CASSLVGGSEKLFF; CDR3 DNA: TGTGCCAGCAGCTTGGTAGGGGGGAGTGAAAAACTGTTTTTT
D gene: TRBD1; J gene: TRBJ2-1; clone size: -; V gene: TRBV9; CDR3 protein: CASSDGTGGWNEQFF; CDR3 DNA: TGTGCCAGCAGCGATGGGACAGGGGGCTGGAATGAGCAGTTCTTC